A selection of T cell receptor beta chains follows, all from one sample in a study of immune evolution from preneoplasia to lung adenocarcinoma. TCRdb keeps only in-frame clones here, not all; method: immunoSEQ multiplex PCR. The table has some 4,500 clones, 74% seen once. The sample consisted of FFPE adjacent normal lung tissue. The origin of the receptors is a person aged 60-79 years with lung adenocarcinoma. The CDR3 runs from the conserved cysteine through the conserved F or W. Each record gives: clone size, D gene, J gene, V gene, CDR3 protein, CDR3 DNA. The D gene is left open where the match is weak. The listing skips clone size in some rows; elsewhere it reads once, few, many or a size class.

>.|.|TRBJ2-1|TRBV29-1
CSVASQGDNEQFF
TGCAGCGTTGCCTCCCAGGGAGACAATGAGCAGTTCTTC
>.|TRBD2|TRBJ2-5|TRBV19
CASSKRTSGQETQYF
TGTGCCAGTAGCAAACGTACTAGCGGCCAAGAGACCCAGTACTTC
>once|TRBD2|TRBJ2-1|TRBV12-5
CASGLGRLAGGDEQFF
TGTGCTAGTGGTTTGGGAAGACTAGCGGGAGGGGATGAGCAGTTCTTC
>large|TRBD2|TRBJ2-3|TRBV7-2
CASSRTSGETDTQYF
TGTGCCAGCAGCCGGACTAGCGGGGAGACAGATACGCAGTATTTT
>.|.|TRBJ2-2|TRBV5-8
CASSLGSGELFF
TGTGCCAGCAGCTTGGGATCCGGGGAGCTGTTTTTT
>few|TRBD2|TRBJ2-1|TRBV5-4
CASSRLAGGNNEQFF
TGTGCCAGCAGCCGCCTAGCGGGAGGCAACAATGAGCAGTTCTTC
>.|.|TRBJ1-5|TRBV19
CASSSWDNNQPQHF
TGTGCCAGTAGTAGTTGGGACAACAATCAGCCCCAGCATTTT
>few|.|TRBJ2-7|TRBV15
CATSRAGSEQYF
TGTGCCACCAGCAGAGCAGGGTCCGAGCAGTACTTC
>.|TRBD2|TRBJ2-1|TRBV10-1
CASSEMGEGYNEQFF
TGCGCCAGCAGTGAGATGGGGGAGGGCTACAATGAGCAGTTCTTC
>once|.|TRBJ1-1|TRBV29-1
CSVVKQIDTEAFF
TGCAGCGTCGTGAAACAGATCGACACTGAAGCTTTCTTT
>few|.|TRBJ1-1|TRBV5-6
CASSLQGGYRAFF
TGTGCCAGCAGCTTGCAGGGTGGGTACAGGGCTTTCTTT
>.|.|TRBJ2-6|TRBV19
CASSSQGSGANVLTF
TGTGCCAGTAGTTCTCAGGGGTCTGGGGCCAACGTCCTGACTTTC
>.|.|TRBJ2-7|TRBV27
CASSLKGLEQYF
TGTGCCAGCAGCCTCAAAGGGCTCGAGCAGTACTTC
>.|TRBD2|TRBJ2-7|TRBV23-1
CASSPAPTSGRIYEQYF
TGCGCCAGCAGTCCAGCCCCTACTAGCGGGAGGATCTACGAGCAGTACTTC
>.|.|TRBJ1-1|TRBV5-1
CASSALKGVNTEAFF
TGCGCCAGCAGCGCCCTCAAGGGGGTGAACACTGAAGCTTTCTTT
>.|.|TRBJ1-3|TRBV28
CASIKNTIYF
TGTGCCAGCATAAAAAACACCATATATTTT
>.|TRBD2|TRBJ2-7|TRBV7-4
CASSDPGLAVYEQYF
TGTGCCAGCAGCGATCCCGGACTAGCCGTTTACGAGCAGTACTTC
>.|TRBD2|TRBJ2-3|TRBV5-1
CASSPGGVDTQYF
TGCGCCAGCAGCCCGGGGGGGGTAGATACGCAGTATTTT
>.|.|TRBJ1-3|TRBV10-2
CASSESYRVLQPNDTIYF
TGCGCCAGCAGTGAGTCCTACAGGGTCCTACAACCCAATGACACCATATATTTT
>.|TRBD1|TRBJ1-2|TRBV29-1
CSVVAAGGLSRYGYTF
TGCAGCGTTGTTGCAGCAGGGGGCTTGTCGCGCTATGGCTACACCTTC
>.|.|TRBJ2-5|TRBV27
CASSLGVHQETQYF
TGTGCCAGCAGTTTAGGCGTCCACCAAGAGACCCAGTACTTC
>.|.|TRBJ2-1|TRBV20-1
CSALAAYEQFF
TGCAGTGCCCTCGCGGCTTATGAGCAGTTCTTC
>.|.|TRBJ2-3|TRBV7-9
CASSERGGPPSDTQYF
TGTGCCAGCAGCGAGAGAGGGGGGCCCCCCTCTGATACGCAGTATTTT
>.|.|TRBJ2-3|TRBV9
CASSVEDPDTQYF
TGTGCCAGCAGCGTAGAGGACCCAGATACGCAGTATTTT
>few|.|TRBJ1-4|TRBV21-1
CASSPVGLGNEKLFF
.
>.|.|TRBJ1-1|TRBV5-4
CASSLDRNTEAFF
TGTGCCAGCAGCTTGGACAGAAACACTGAAGCTTTCTTT
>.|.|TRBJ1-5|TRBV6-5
CASSLRSKTQPQHF
TGTGCCAGCAGTTTACGGTCCAAAACACAGCCCCAGCATTTT
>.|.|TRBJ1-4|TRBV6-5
CASSPAGGTNEKLFF
TGTGCCAGCAGCCCAGCGGGGGGGACTAATGAAAAACTGTTTTTT
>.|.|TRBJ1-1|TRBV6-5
CASSYLGPNTEAFF
TGTGCCAGCAGTTACCTGGGGCCGAACACTGAAGCTTTCTTT